One sample yielded the 30 T cell receptor beta chains listed below, sequenced in a study of shared clonotypes between healthy human individuals. Here immunoSEQ multiplex PCR was the method, and the copy in TCRdb shows in-frame clones only, minus some. The table has roughly 2 million clones, approximately 96% seen once. Sequencing input: naive CD4+ T cells sorted from blood. Subset in this sample: CD45RA+ positively selected. The receptors stem from a man younger than 35 in good health.

The genes are TRBV27 and TRBJ2-1, with 11 bases identical to TRBD1. The junction had 13 bases not matched to a gene; V was cut back by 6 bases and J by 9 bases. CDR1 is MNHEY and CDR2 is SMNVEV in the germline V gene (reference sequence). This CDR3 spans 16 amino acids. For the CDR3, the DNA is TGTGCCAGCAGCAACTTCCCCCGGGACAGGGGGTCTGAGCAGTTCTTC. This sequence encodes CASSNFPRDRGSEQFF.

This clone has only one observation. In the same sample, other DNA sequences code for this CDR3. The chain links TRBV18 to TRBJ1-1; unclear D gene. Germline CDR1 reads KGHSH; CDR2 reads LQKENI. The CDR3 consists of 15 residues. Trimming shortened V by 3 bases and J by 0 bases, and 11 bases separated the two germline ends. For the CDR3, the DNA is TGTGCCAGCTCACCTCGGAGAGACATGAACACTGAAGCTTTCTTT. It is translated as CASSPRRDMNTEAFF. Combining the CDR3 with reference TRBV18 and TRBJ1-1 gives the whole variable domain NAGVMQNPRHLVRRRGQEARLRCSPMKGHSHVYWYRQLPEEGLKFMVYLQKENIIDESGMPKERFSAEFPKEGPSILRIQQVVRGDSAAYFCASSPRRDMNTEAFFGQGTRLTVV.

The rearrangement uses TRBV19 and TRBJ1-1; possibly TRBD1 for D (5 bases). The V and J ends lost 7 bases and 6 bases respectively, with 18 bases between them. This CDR3 region has 14 residues. Per the germline V gene, CDR1 is LNHDA and CDR2 is SQIVND (reference sequence). The CDR3 loop reads CASTPGGTLAEAFF. CDR3 DNA: TGTGCCAGTACCCCTGGGGGGACCTTAGCTGAAGCTTTCTTT.

The V gene is TRBV11-2, the J gene TRBJ2-1, with 8 bases matching TRBD1. Trimming removed 5 bases from V and 2 bases from J; junction bases left unmatched: 5. CDR3 size: 15 residues. Per the germline V gene, CDR1 is SGHAT and CDR2 is FQNNGV. CDR3 residues: CASSPRTGTYNEQFF. CDR3 in DNA: TGTGCCAGCAGCCCGCGGACAGGGACCTACAATGAGCAGTTCTTC.

The V and J genes are TRBV10-3 and TRBJ2-3, with 7 positions matching TRBD1. Per germline, CDR1 ENHRY and CDR2 SYGVKD. V was clipped by 3 bases and J by 2 bases; unmatched bases: 8. The CDR3 contains 16 residues. The CDR3 protein is CAISDPIQGDTDTQYF. CDR3 DNA sequence: TGTGCCATCAGTGACCCCATCCAGGGGGACACAGATACGCAGTATTTT.

The chain links TRBV5-1 to TRBJ1-6, with a possible D match to TRBD1 (5 bases). Germline V lookup: CDR1 SGHRS, CDR2 YFSETQ. The CDR3 totals 13 residues. V was shortened by 0 bases and J by 9 bases, with 7 bases between the two germline ends. In nucleotides, the CDR3 is TGCGCCAGCAGCTTGGTTGGGACTTCACCCCTCCACTTT. Protein product: CASSLVGTSPLHF.

The chain combines TRBV29-1 with TRBJ1-1, with D possibly TRBD1 on 6 matching bases. The V gene's germline CDR1 is SQVTM and CDR2 ANQGSEA. This CDR3 spans 13 amino acids. V lost 6 bases and J 4 bases, leaving 15 bases between the germline ends. CDR3 DNA: TGCAGCGTCCTAGGAGGGGGGGGCACTGAAGCTTTCTTT. Translated, it gives CSVLGGGGTEAFF.

The genes are TRBV7-2 and TRBJ1-1, with 12 positions matching TRBD1. Unmatched junction bases numbered 8, after V lost 5 bases and J lost 7 bases. The CDR3 has 15 residues. Looked up from germline, CDR1 is SGHTA and CDR2 is FQGNSA. The CDR3: CASSHRDRGLFEAFF. Written as DNA, the CDR3 is TGTGCCAGCAGCCACCGGGACAGGGGGCTTTTTGAAGCTTTCTTT.

The chain is built from TRBV12-5 and TRBJ1-1, with D possibly being TRBD1 (6 bases). Germline V gene lookup returns CDR1 LGHNT and CDR2 FRNRAP. V was pared by 5 bases and J by 0 bases, with 13 bases between. This CDR3 region has 15 residues. The CDR3 region is CASGAGESLNTEAFF. CDR3 bases: TGTGCTAGTGGTGCAGGGGAGTCTTTGAACACTGAAGCTTTCTTT.

The rearrangement links TRBV9 to TRBJ2-1; 9 bases match TRBD2. V shed 3 bases and J 5 bases; nucleotides not matched to a gene: 9. Germline V gives CDR1 SGDLS, CDR2 YYNGEE. The CDR3 is made up of 16 amino acids. CDR3 nucleotides: TGTGCCAGCAGCGCCCAGAAGCGGGAGGCCCACAATGAGCAGTTCTTC. It translates to CASSAQKREAHNEQFF.

The CDR3 DNA follows: TGTGCCAGCAGGGGACAGGCCGCGGGGACTGAAGCTTTCTTT. Its protein product is CASRGQAAGTEAFF. The V call is TRBV6-1, the J call TRBJ1-1, with 8 bases identical to TRBD1. This CDR3 spans 14 amino acids. The V segment lost 6 bases and the J segment 5 bases; nucleotides outside the gene matches: 8. CDR1 MNHNS and CDR2 SASEGT come from the germline V gene.

The chain combines TRBV27 with TRBJ1-3, with D maybe TRBD1 (5 bases). The CDR3 is made up of 13 amino acids. The germline V gene has CDR1 MNHEY and CDR2 SMNVEV (reference sequence). V was trimmed by 4 bases and J by 3 bases, leaving 7 bases between them. The CDR3 nucleotides read TGTGCCAGCAGTTCCAGGGATGGAAACACCATATATTTT. Translating it yields CASSSRDGNTIYF.

The rearrangement uses TRBV6-5 and TRBJ1-6; D unresolved. V was pared by 6 bases and J by 7 bases, with 10 bases between. The CDR3 spans 13 residues. Germline V gene lookup returns CDR1 MNHEY and CDR2 SVGAGI. CDR3 sequence: CASRGVANSPLHF. The CDR3 region has the DNA TGTGCCAGCAGAGGTGTAGCGAATTCACCCCTCCACTTT.

The rearrangement joins TRBV5-1 to TRBJ2-3; no reliable D call. The CDR3 has 13 residues. V lost 4 bases, J lost 4 bases, and 10 bases lay in between. The germline gives CDR1 SGHRS, CDR2 YFSETQ. The CDR3 DNA reads as TGCGCCAGCAGCCCCGGATCTCCAGATACGCAGTATTTT. This translates into CASSPGSPDTQYF.

This sequence joins TRBV2 and TRBJ2-7; 7 bases match TRBD1. J lost 3 bases, V lost 7 bases, and 3 bases had no gene match. Germline CDR1 is SNHLY and CDR2 is FYNNEI. The CDR3 spans 12 residues. In nucleotides, the CDR3 is TGTGCCAGCACGGGACAGCTCTACGAGCAGTACTTC. This translates into CASTGQLYEQYF.

The genes are TRBV5-1 and TRBJ1-1, with D tentatively TRBD1 (6 bases). Per germline, CDR1 SGHRS and CDR2 YFSETQ. CDR3 size: 12 residues. V lost 1 base to trimming and J lost 7 bases, with 8 bases between them. CDR3 in amino acids: CASSLTGFEAFF. CDR3 coding DNA: TGCGCCAGCAGCTTGACAGGGTTTGAAGCTTTCTTT.

The chain carries TRBV10-2 and TRBJ1-1, with D uncertain. Germline V gene data show CDR1 as WSHSY and CDR2 as SAAADI. The CDR3 is 11 amino acids. Trimming shortened V by 2 bases and J by 10 bases, and 8 bases separated the two germline ends. CDR3 loop: CASSEVGRAFF. The CDR3 coding sequence is TGCGCCAGCAGTGAGGTAGGGAGAGCTTTCTTT.

This clone was counted a single time. This chain links TRBV7-9 with TRBJ2-7; D tentatively reads TRBD1 or TRBD2 (5 bases each). In germline, CDR1 is SEHNR, CDR2 FQNEAQ (reference sequence). The CDR3 covers 16 residues. V lost 0 bases and J 1 base, leaving 13 bases between the germline ends. The CDR3 DNA is TGTGCCAGCAGCTTAGCAGCCGGGACCACATCCTACGAGCAGTACTTC. Translated, it gives CASSLAAGTTSYEQYF.

The chain recombines TRBV25-1 with TRBJ1-2; D may be TRBD1 (6 bases). With 6 bases removed from V and 7 bases from J, the gap between germline ends came to 15 bases. Looked up from germline, CDR1 is MGHDK and CDR2 is SYGVNS. The CDR3 covers 13 residues. The CDR3 region has the DNA TGTGCCAGCAGACAAGGGGGGGCCGGTGGCTACACCTTC. Translating it yields CASRQGGAGGYTF.

The gene calls are TRBV5-1 and TRBJ2-1; D possibly matches TRBD1 or TRBD2 (5 bases each). The CDR3 is 14 residues long. Trimming shortened V by 4 bases and J by 6 bases, and 14 bases separated the two germline ends. Germline loops: CDR1 SGHRS, CDR2 YFSETQ. The CDR3 nucleotides are TGCGCCAGCAGCCTACGGACGGGGCGCAATGAGCAGTTCTTC. Translated, it gives CASSLRTGRNEQFF. The full variable domain, rest sourced from reference TRBV5-1 and TRBJ2-1, is KAGVTQTPRYLIKTRGQQVTLSCSPISGHRSVSWYQQTPGQGLQFLFEYFSETQRNKGNFPGRFSGRQFSNSRSEMNVSTLELGDSALYLCASSLRTGRNEQFFGPGTRLTVL.

V usage is TRBV7-2 and J usage is TRBJ2-7; no firm D call. Deletions cut 2 bases from V and 0 bases from J, with 8 bases between. Germline lookup yields CDR1 SGHTA and CDR2 FQGNSA. The CDR3 loop spans 14 amino acids. The CDR3 reads CASSLMASSYEQYF. The CDR3 coding sequence is TGTGCCAGCAGCTTAATGGCCAGCTCCTACGAGCAGTACTTC.

Worth noting for this clone: The sample carries other DNA sequences with the same CDR3. The genes are TRBV27 and TRBJ2-2; D is tentatively TRBD1 or TRBD2 (6 bases each). This CDR3 spans 14 amino acids. Germline lookup yields CDR1 MNHEY and CDR2 SMNVEV (reference sequence). Trimming removed 3 bases at V and 7 bases at J, with 12 bases between. This CDR3 is CASSLGRGGGELFF. The CDR3 DNA reads TGTGCCAGCAGTTTGGGCAGGGGAGGCGGGGAGCTGTTTTTT.

The chain recombines TRBV30 with TRBJ1-2, with D possibly matching TRBD1 (6 bases). The CDR3 has 16 amino acids. Looked up from germline, CDR1 is GTSNPN and CDR2 is SVGIG (reference sequence). V was cut by 5 bases and J by 0 bases, with 19 bases left in between. Written as DNA, the CDR3 is TGTGCCTGGCTTCGACAGGAGCTTATTACTAACTATGGCTACACCTTC. Encoded protein: CAWLRQELITNYGYTF.

A single count supports this clone. The CDR3 loop is CASDTGQVTDTQYF. The CDR3 nucleotides read TGTGCCAGTGATACGGGACAGGTTACCGATACGCAGTATTTT. The chain uses TRBV6-1 and TRBJ2-3; 8 bases align to TRBD1. CDR1 and CDR2 (germline): MNHNS, SASEGT. The CDR3 has 14 residues. V lost 9 bases, J lost 6 bases, and 11 bases stayed unmatched.

Note on this clone: Within the sample, other DNA sequences also encode this same CDR3. J is TRBJ2-7 and V is TRBV27; D ambiguous. Germline assignment: CDR1 MNHEY and CDR2 SMNVEV (reference sequence). The CDR3 contains 13 residues. Trimming left V 4 bases short and J 0 bases short, with 7 bases between. The CDR3 loop reads CASSSRSSYEQYF. CDR3 bases: TGTGCCAGCAGTTCCCGGAGCTCCTACGAGCAGTACTTC.

V gene TRBV5-5 combines with J gene TRBJ2-7; no clear D gene. V was pared by 4 bases and J by 5 bases, with 16 bases between. This CDR3 is 14 amino acids long. Germline-derived CDR1 and CDR2 are SGHKS and YYEKEE (reference sequence). The DNA for the CDR3 is TGTGCCAGCAGCAACCGGGCGCGGCTACACGAGCAGTACTTC. Its protein product is CASSNRARLHEQYF.

The genes are TRBV6-1 and TRBJ1-1, with 9 bases fitting TRBD1. V dropped 5 bases and J dropped 4; count of bases not matched to a gene: 5. The CDR3 totals 14 residues. CDR1 and CDR2 (germline): MNHNS, SASEGT. Written as DNA, the CDR3 is TGTGCCAGCAGTCGAACAGGGGGCCTCACTGAAGCTTTCTTT. Amino acids: CASSRTGGLTEAFF.

This rearrangement joins TRBV6-5 to TRBJ1-5, with D hard to call. Trimming stripped 0 bases from V and 2 bases from J, with 8 bases between. The CDR3 has 15 amino acids. The germline V gene encodes CDR1 MNHEY and CDR2 SVGAGI. The CDR3 region has the DNA TGTGCCAGCAGTTACTCGCGATGGGGCAATCAGCCCCAGCATTTT. It translates to CASSYSRWGNQPQHF.

The chain couples TRBV7-6 to TRBJ2-7; 7 nucleotides line up with TRBD1. This CDR3 contains 12 residues. Germline CDR1 reads SGHVS; CDR2 reads FNYEAQ. Unmatched junction bases numbered 0, after V lost 5 bases and J lost 2 bases. The CDR3 DNA follows: TGTGCCAGCAGCACAGGGGCCTACGAGCAGTACTTC. This sequence encodes CASSTGAYEQYF.

The chain joins TRBV6-5 to TRBJ1-2; 7 nucleotides align to TRBD1. This CDR3 is 14 amino acids long. With 7 bases clipped from V and 4 bases from J, the junction kept 9 bases outside the gene matches. Per the germline V gene, CDR1 is MNHEY and CDR2 is SVGAGI. CDR3 in DNA: TGTGCCAGCACAAAAAAGCAGGGGGTCTATGGCTACACCTTC. Translation: CASTKKQGVYGYTF.